This T cell receptor beta chain was identified during a study of OX40 agonist ivuxolimab in advanced cancers. On the study more broadly: Treatment received earlier with anti-PD-1, anti-PD-L1 or anti-CTLA-4 agents was allowed, and approximately 40% had some.

Assay used: immunoSEQ multiplex PCR; TCRdb lists only in-frame clones, some missing. In the table there are 84,000 or so clones, approximately 95% of which are singletons. V lost 3 bases, J lost 2 bases, and 8 bases lay in between. The germline V gene encodes CDR1 SNHLY and CDR2 FYNNEI. The CDR3 extends over 13 amino acids. The chain recombines TRBV2 with TRBJ2-7, with D maybe TRBD1 (6 bases). The receptor was derived from an adult with an advanced solid tumor such as melanoma, head and neck, liver or kidney cancer. The sample was CD4+ or CD8+ T cells sorted from blood, taken in a trial of the OX40 agonist ivuxolimab. The CDR3 sequence: CASSERGTYEQYF. CDR3 nucleotides: TGTGCCAGCAGTGAGAGGGGGACCTACGAGCAGTACTTC.